This is a list of T cell receptor beta chains from one sample in a study of blood T cell repertoires in COVID-19. Measured with immunoSEQ multiplex PCR; TCRdb has only the in-frame clones, and not every one. Found here are roughly 190,000 clones, less than 80% of them singletons; the top ten hold under 15%. The sequencing sample was made of peripheral blood. These receptors were obtained from a woman aged 45 to 65 with acute or convalescent COVID-19. The CDR3 runs from the conserved cysteine through the conserved F or W. The D gene is left open where the match is weak. Expanded clones get a size class; other rows say once, few or many, or leave the size out.

clone size | J gene | D gene | V gene | CDR3 protein | CDR3 DNA
. | TRBJ2-5 | TRBD1 | TRBV7-9 | CASSLGQGITETQYF | TGTGCCAGCAGCTTGGGACAGGGGATCACAGAGACCCAGTACTTC
. | TRBJ1-4 | . | TRBV28 | CASSPPTGYEKLFF | TGTGCCAGCAGTCCCCCTACGGGGTATGAAAAACTGTTTTTT
. | TRBJ1-2 | . | TRBV6-5 | CASRSPGDLYGYTF | TGTGCCAGCAGGTCCCCCGGGGATCTCTATGGCTACACCTTC
. | TRBJ2-1 | . | TRBV28 | CASSLSHRSNEQFF | TGTGCCAGCAGTTTATCTCACAGGAGCAATGAGCAGTTCTTC
. | TRBJ2-7 | . | TRBV5-5 | CASSPDRNSYEQYF | TGTGCCAGCAGTCCAGACAGAAATTCCTACGAGCAGTACTTC
. | TRBJ2-1 | . | TRBV21-1 | CASSKAGRALPYNEQFF | TGTGCCAGCAGCAAGGCGGGTCGAGCACTACCTTACAATGAGCAGTTCTTC
. | TRBJ1-2 | . | TRBV2 | CASKIANYGYTF | TGTGCCAGCAAGATAGCTAACTATGGCTACACCTTC
once | TRBJ1-4 | . | TRBV6-6 | CASSYRPPGSEKLFF | TGTGCCAGCAGTTATCGTCCTCCGGGTTCTGAAAAACTGTTTTTT
. | TRBJ2-7 | . | TRBV10-3 | CAISEGETGSYEQYF | TGTGCCATCAGTGAGGGAGAGACAGGTTCCTACGAGCAGTACTTC
. | TRBJ2-3 | TRBD2 | TRBV10-3 | CAILSSGGFTDTQYF | TGTGCCATACTCTCTAGCGGGGGGTTCACAGATACGCAGTATTTT
. | TRBJ1-3 | . | TRBV11-2 | CASSLGLWGNTIYF | TGTGCCAGCAGCTTGGGACTGTGGGGAAACACCATATATTTT
. | TRBJ1-3 | . | TRBV7-7 | CASSQTGGPGNTIYF | TGTGCTAGCAGCCAGACGGGGGGGCCTGGAAACACCATATATTTT
. | TRBJ2-1 | . | TRBV6-2/TRBV6-3 | CASSYLGGRNEQFF | TGTGCCAGCAGTTACTTGGGGGGTCGGAATGAGCAGTTCTTC
. | TRBJ2-5 | . | TRBV30 | CAGRQVPRETQYF | TGTGCCGGACGACAGGTCCCGCGGGAGACCCAGTACTTC
. | TRBJ2-1 | TRBD1 | TRBV4-1 | CASSHTAGGRGSFYNEQFF | TGCGCCAGCAGCCATACCGCAGGGGGTCGCGGGTCATTCTACAATGAGCAGTTCTTC
few | TRBJ1-3 | . | TRBV12-5 | CASGRQAGFGNTIYF | TGTGCTAGTGGTCGTCAGGCGGGGTTTGGAAACACCATATATTTT
. | TRBJ1-5 | . | TRBV2 | CASSGPDSYQPQHF | TGTGCCAGCAGTGGACCAGACAGTTATCAGCCCCAGCATTTT
few | TRBJ1-1 | . | TRBV20-1 | CSATGFFGAFF | TGCAGTGCTACCGGGTTCTTCGGGGCTTTCTTT
few | TRBJ1-1 | . | TRBV12-3/TRBV12-4 | CASSLGGRGEAFF | TGTGCCAGCAGTTTGGGGGGGCGAGGTGAAGCTTTCTTT
few | TRBJ2-7 | TRBD1 | TRBV6-6 | CASSVIQGFEQYF | TGTGCCAGCAGTGTCATACAGGGGTTCGAGCAGTACTTC
. | TRBJ1-1 | . | TRBV27 | CASSLIFGGTEAFF | TGTGCCAGCAGTTTAATCTTCGGGGGGACTGAAGCTTTCTTT
. | TRBJ1-6 | TRBD1 | TRBV6-5 | CASSSQGSGSPLHF | TGTGCCAGCAGTTCACAGGGGAGCGGTTCACCCCTCCACTTT
many | TRBJ2-1 | TRBD1 | TRBV3-1/TRBV3-2 | CASSPQGARQFF | TGTGCCAGCAGTCCCCAGGGGGCTAGGCAGTTCTTC
. | TRBJ2-5 | TRBD1 | TRBV24-1 | CATSDLDRGVRTQYF | TGTGCCACCAGTGACCTAGACAGGGGGGTTCGGACCCAGTACTTC
. | TRBJ2-5 | . | TRBV7-8 | CASSLGTKETQYF | TGTGCCAGCAGCTTAGGAACAAAAGAGACCCAGTACTTC
. | TRBJ1-3 | . | TRBV7-2 | CASSLVEAGNTIYF | TGTGCCAGCAGCTTGGTCGAAGCCGGAAACACCATATATTTT
. | TRBJ2-7 | . | TRBV5-1 | CASSWRDLASYEQYF | TGCGCCAGCAGCTGGAGGGATTTAGCGTCCTACGAGCAGTACTTC
. | TRBJ1-2 | . | TRBV6-5 | CASVNSGRGVNGYTF | TGTGCCAGCGTTAACTCCGGGCGGGGGGTCAATGGCTACACCTTC
few | TRBJ1-6 | TRBD1 | TRBV9 | CASSRQGNSPLHF | TGTGCCAGCAGCAGACAGGGGAATTCACCCCTCCACTTT
. | TRBJ2-1 | . | TRBV5-1 | CASSLMAGNNEQFF | TGCGCCAGCAGCTTGATGGCGGGTAACAATGAGCAGTTCTTC
. | TRBJ2-5 | TRBD1 | TRBV10-3 | CAISRGTGAEETQYF | TGTGCCATCAGCCGCGGGACAGGGGCTGAAGAGACCCAGTACTTC
. | TRBJ1-1 | . | TRBV12-3/TRBV12-4 | CASSLGGKTEAFF | TGTGCCAGCAGTTTAGGAGGGAAGACTGAAGCTTTCTTT
. | TRBJ2-1 | TRBD2 | TRBV5-4 | CASSAAGTSMGNEQFF | TGTGCCAGCAGCGCCGCCGGGACTAGCATGGGCAATGAGCAGTTCTTC